Below are 29 T cell receptor beta chains sequenced from a single sample in a study of cytomegalovirus exposure and HLA in healthy donors. The study ran its PCR with 60 Vbeta and 13 Jbeta primers. Assay: immunoSEQ multiplex PCR; the TCRdb copy retains only in-frame clones and omits some. The table has around 85,000 clones, over 70% seen once; the top ten hold 20% to 30%. Sample: PBMCs. The receptors come from a woman aged 50 to 60 in good health and CMV-seropositive.

In its sample, this clone was seen a few times. The rearrangement uses TRBV27 and TRBJ1-2; 9 nucleotides line up with TRBD1. The germline V gene has CDR1 MNHEY and CDR2 SMNVEV (reference sequence). Losses at the gene ends were 6 bases for V and 9 bases for J; bases not matched to a gene: 5. The CDR3 is 12 amino acids. This CDR3 reads CASSGTGISYTF. The CDR3 DNA reads as TGTGCCAGCAGCGGGACAGGGATTAGCTACACCTTC.

The chain uses TRBV6-1 and TRBJ2-2, with D hard to call. V lost 4 bases, J lost 9 bases, and 21 bases lay in between. There are 16 residues in the CDR3. Germline V gives CDR1 MNHNS, CDR2 SASEGT. CDR3 loop: CASSGVRNSMIRELFF. The DNA for the CDR3 is TGTGCCAGCAGTGGTGTACGCAACAGCATGATACGGGAGCTGTTTTTT.

This rearrangement joins TRBV5-4 to TRBJ1-1; 9 nucleotides line up with TRBD1. The V gene's germline CDR1 is SGHNT and CDR2 YYREEE (reference sequence). V trimming: 3 bases; J trimming: 4 bases; junction bases outside the gene matches: 10. This CDR3 has 16 amino acids. Here the CDR3 reads CASSSRDREGSTEAFF. The DNA of the CDR3 is TGTGCCAGCAGCTCCCGGGACAGGGAGGGGAGCACTGAAGCTTTCTTT. Variable domain in full (rest from reference TRBV5-4 and TRBJ1-1): ETGVTQSPTHLIKTRGQQVTLRCSSQSGHNTVSWYQQALGQGPQFIFQYYREEENGRGNFPPRFSGLQFPNYSSELNVNALELDDSALYLCASSSRDREGSTEAFFGQGTRLTVV.

The chain employs TRBV7-6 and TRBJ2-3, with 8 bases fitting TRBD2. The CDR3 length is 17 residues. V was clipped by 0 bases and J by 0 bases; unmatched bases: 5. Germline CDR1 and CDR2: SGHVS and FNYEAQ. CDR3 amino acids: CASSLAWLAGSTDTQYF. The CDR3 DNA sequence: TGTGCCAGCAGCTTAGCATGGCTAGCGGGTAGCACAGATACGCAGTATTTT.

The chain carries TRBV27 and TRBJ2-7; maybe TRBD2 (6 bases). Germline values: CDR1 MNHEY, CDR2 SMNVEV (reference sequence). With 6 bases removed from V and 4 bases from J, the gap between germline ends came to 16 bases. The CDR3 has 14 amino acids. The CDR3 DNA reads as TGTGCCAGCAGCCGAGGAGGGGTCGGTTACGAGCAGTACTTC. Translated, it gives CASSRGGVGYEQYF.

The V and J genes are TRBV12-5 and TRBJ1-1, with a possible D match to TRBD1 (6 bases). The CDR3 is 18 residues long. Germline CDR1 LGHNT, CDR2 FRNRAP. V shed 2 bases and J shed 1 base, with 20 bases lying between them. CDR3: CASGLLRGTIISNTEAFF. CDR3 DNA: TGTGCTAGTGGTTTGTTGAGGGGGACGATAATATCGAACACTGAAGCTTTCTTT.

This rearrangement joins TRBV27 to TRBJ2-3; 7 nucleotides agree with TRBD1. This CDR3 has 15 residues. Germline V CDR1 and CDR2: MNHEY, SMNVEV (reference sequence). V lost 5 bases to trimming and J lost 5 bases; unmatched junction nucleotides: 10. CDR3 sequence reads: CASSPLEGAGDTQYF. CDR3 DNA sequence: TGTGCCAGCAGTCCCCTCGAGGGGGCGGGAGATACGCAGTATTTT.

The chain's CDR3 is CASSPGAGNYGYTF. The CDR3 DNA is TGTGCCAGCAGCCCAGGGGCAGGGAACTATGGCTACACCTTC. This sequence joins TRBV7-9 and TRBJ1-2; the D gene is possibly TRBD1 (6 bases). Trimming pared 5 bases from V and 2 bases from J, leaving 12 bases between. From germline, CDR1 is SEHNR and CDR2 FQNEAQ (reference sequence). CDR3 length equals 14 residues. Supplemented by reference TRBV7-9 and TRBJ1-2, the full variable domain reads DTGVSQNPRHKITKRGQNVTFRCDPISEHNRLYWYRQTLGQGPEFLTYFQNEAQLEKSRLLSDRFSAERPKGSFSTLEIQRTEQGDSAMYLCASSPGAGNYGYTFGSGTRLTVV.

The chain employs TRBV6-1 and TRBJ1-1; D uncertain. Trimming cost V 4 bases and J 0 bases, with 15 bases left between them. The CDR3 spans 16 residues. Germline CDR1 MNHNS, CDR2 SASEGT. CDR3 in DNA: TGTGCCAGCAGTGTTCGAGGGATTTCGTTGAACACTGAAGCTTTCTTT. It yields the protein CASSVRGISLNTEAFF.

Concerning this clone: Sequence at one end of the junction differs from germline and may be a read error. In the same sample, other DNA sequences code for this CDR3. This chain joins TRBV6-4 and TRBJ1-2; perhaps TRBD1 as D (5 bases). CDR3 size: 15 residues. In germline, CDR1 is MRHNA, CDR2 SNTAGT. DNA for the CDR3: TGCGCCAGCAGTGATACACCCGACAGCCCTTATGGCTACACCTTC. This codes for CASSDTPDSPYGYTF.

The chain recombines TRBV11-2 with TRBJ2-5; the D is unclear. The germline gives CDR1 SGHAT, CDR2 FQNNGV. There are 13 residues in the CDR3. Trimming shortened V by 4 bases and J by 5 bases, and 11 bases separated the two germline ends. Here the CDR3 DNA reads TGTGCCAGCAGCTCCGTGGTTCAGGAGACCCAGTACTTC. Translation gives CASSSVVQETQYF.

V gene TRBV15 combines with J gene TRBJ2-3, with 7 positions matching TRBD1. This CDR3 is 15 amino acids long. V dropped 2 bases and J dropped 1; count of bases not matched to a gene: 3. From germline, CDR1 is LNHNV and CDR2 YYDKDF (reference sequence). CDR3 sequence reads: CATSRTGVGTDTQYF. CDR3 nucleotides: TGTGCCACCAGCAGAACAGGGGTGGGCACAGATACGCAGTATTTT. The full variable domain, with the rest looked up from reference TRBV15 and TRBJ2-3, is DAMVIQNPRYQVTQFGKPVTLSCSQTLNHNVMYWYQQKSSQAPKLLFHYYDKDFNNEADTPDNFQSRRPNTSFCFLDIRSPGLGDTAMYLCATSRTGVGTDTQYFGPGTRLTVL.

The CDR3 sequence: CASSSRDRGNQETQYF. The CDR3 DNA reads as TGTGCCAGCAGCTCCCGGGACAGGGGGAACCAAGAGACCCAGTACTTC. The chain is built from TRBV9 and TRBJ2-5; TRBD1 matches at 11 bases. Germline CDR1 and CDR2: SGDLS and YYNGEE. J was trimmed by 0 bases and V by 4 bases; bases with no gene match: 5. This CDR3 comprises 16 residues. Combining the CDR3 with reference TRBV9 and TRBJ2-5 gives the whole variable domain DSGVTQTPKHLITATGQRVTLRCSPRSGDLSVYWYQQSLDQGLQFLIQYYNGEERAKGNILERFSAQQFPDLHSELNLSSLELGDSALYFCASSSRDRGNQETQYFGPGTRLLVL.

The chain combines TRBV19 with TRBJ2-2, with 10 bases lining up with TRBD2. CDR1 and CDR2 (germline): LNHDA, SQIVND (reference sequence). CDR3 length equals 14 residues. The junction had 9 bases not matched to a gene; V was cut back by 10 bases and J by 7 bases. CDR3 in DNA: TGTGCCACCAGGCTAGCGGGAGTTAACGGGGAGCTGTTTTTT. Its protein product is CATRLAGVNGELFF.

The chain carries TRBV2 and TRBJ2-7; tentative D call: TRBD2 (5 bases). The CDR3 extends over 12 amino acids. The ends were cut back, 6 bases at V and 4 bases at J, with 10 bases in the middle. Germline V gives CDR1 SNHLY, CDR2 FYNNEI. Here the CDR3 reads CASSREKYEQYF. The CDR3 region has the DNA TGTGCCAGCAGCCGGGAAAAATACGAGCAGTACTTC.

The chain has TRBV4-1 and TRBJ1-1; D possibly corresponds to TRBD1 (5 bases). The CDR3 totals 14 residues. Germline V gene sequence: CDR1 MGHRA, CDR2 YSYEKL. Trimming shortened V by 4 bases and J by 1 base, and 10 bases separated the two germline ends. The CDR3 protein is CASSPQEWNTEAFF. CDR3 in DNA: TGCGCCAGCAGCCCACAGGAGTGGAACACTGAAGCTTTCTTT.

The chain employs TRBV19 and TRBJ2-5; 13 bases are shared with TRBD2. V lost 5 bases and J lost 5; bases outside the gene matches: 14. The CDR3 extends over 18 amino acids. From germline, CDR1 is LNHDA and CDR2 SQIVND (reference sequence). The CDR3: CASSHTGTSGIFGETQYF. DNA of the CDR3: TGTGCCAGTAGTCATACCGGGACTAGCGGGATATTCGGCGAGACCCAGTACTTC.

The chain employs TRBV7-2 and TRBJ2-5; the D is unclear. The DNA matches TRBJ2-7 better at its end, which makes the J call doubtful. This CDR3 comprises 10 residues. CDR1 and CDR2 (germline): SGHTA, FQGNSA. For the CDR3, the DNA is TGTGCCACCGGTTCCTACGAGCAGTACTTC. It encodes CATGSYEQYF.

The chain couples TRBV6-5 to TRBJ2-1; D is ambiguous. Germline CDR1 MNHEY, CDR2 SVGAGI. The CDR3 loop spans 15 amino acids. V dropped 2 bases and J dropped 0 bases, with 8 bases sitting between them. The CDR3 coding sequence is TGTGCCAGCAGTTACGGGCAAAGCTCCTACAATGAGCAGTTCTTC. This encodes CASSYGQSSYNEQFF.

Concerning this clone: One end of the junction varies from germline; a read error may be responsible. The rearrangement joins TRBV14 to TRBJ2-5; TRBD2 aligns across 9 bases. The germline V gene has CDR1 SGHDN and CDR2 FVKESK. This CDR3 region has 17 residues. Written as DNA, the CDR3 is TGTGCCAGCAGCCAAGTAGCGGGGGCCTTGTACCAAGAGGCCCAGTACTTC. It specifies CASSQVAGALYQEAQYF. Full variable domain (rest looked up from reference TRBV14 and TRBJ2-5): EAGVTQFPSHSVIEKGQTVTLRCDPISGHDNLYWYRRVMGKEIKFLLHFVKESKQDESGMPNNRFLAERTGGTYSTLKVQPAELEDSGVYFCASSQVAGALYQEAQYFGPGTRLLVL.

V and J are TRBV25-1 and TRBJ2-3; 12 bases are shared with TRBD2. The CDR3 consists of 18 residues. Germline CDR1 reads MGHDK; CDR2 reads SYGVNS. The J segment lost 0 bases and the V segment lost 4 bases, leaving 8 bases of the junction unmatched. CDR3 DNA sequence: TGTGCCAGCAGTGGAGGACTAGCGGGGCCCTCTAGCACAGATACGCAGTATTTT. This gives the protein CASSGGLAGPSSTDTQYF.

The chain carries TRBV30 and TRBJ1-1; D unresolved. The length of the CDR3 is 15 residues. The V gene's germline CDR1 is GTSNPN and CDR2 SVGIG (reference sequence). V was trimmed by 2 bases and J by 1 base, leaving 14 bases between them. CDR3 nucleotides: TGTGCCTGGAGTCGGGGATTAACGCGGAACACTGAAGCTTTCTTT. Its protein product is CAWSRGLTRNTEAFF.

The chain uses TRBV5-1 and TRBJ1-4; 9 bases fit TRBD1. This CDR3 contains 17 residues. J gave up 6 bases and V 2 bases, and 11 bases lay outside the gene matches. Per germline, CDR1 SGHRS and CDR2 YFSETQ. The CDR3 spells CASSLRGGGQGYEKLFF. In DNA form, the CDR3 reads TGCGCCAGCAGCTTAAGAGGTGGGGGACAGGGTTATGAAAAACTGTTTTTT. The complete variable domain, with remaining parts taken from reference TRBV5-1 and TRBJ1-4, reads KAGVTQTPRYLIKTRGQQVTLSCSPISGHRSVSWYQQTPGQGLQFLFEYFSETQRNKGNFPGRFSGRQFSNSRSEMNVSTLELGDSALYLCASSLRGGGQGYEKLFFGSGTQLSVL.

Written as DNA, the CDR3 is TGTGCCAGCAGTTTAGCGGGGGAGAGCTCCTACGAGCAGTACTTC. Encoded protein: CASSLAGESSYEQYF. V is TRBV6-5 and J is TRBJ2-7; 9 nucleotides agree with TRBD2. The germline CDR1 and CDR2 sequences are MNHEY and SVGAGI. The V and J ends lost 4 bases and 0 bases, in that order; junction bases with no gene match: 4. The CDR3 runs 15 residues.

V usage is TRBV9 and J usage is TRBJ1-3; possibly TRBD1 for D (6 bases). The germline gives CDR1 SGDLS, CDR2 YYNGEE. The CDR3 consists of 16 residues. Trimming pared 4 bases from V and 4 bases from J, leaving 18 bases between. CDR3 DNA sequence: TGTGCCAGCAGCCTATACACAGGGATCGCAGGAAACACCATATATTTT. Its protein is CASSLYTGIAGNTIYF.

V and J are TRBV5-1 and TRBJ1-6; TRBD1 agrees at 7 bases. V shed 1 base, J shed 10 bases, and the junction held 11 bases outside the gene matches. The CDR3 is 16 amino acids. CDR1 is SGHRS, CDR2 YFSETQ, per germline. The CDR3 loop reads CASSLIGTGAESPLHF. The CDR3 DNA reads TGCGCCAGCAGCTTGATCGGTACAGGGGCGGAATCACCCCTCCACTTT.

In its sample, this clone was seen a few times. This sequence joins TRBV7-9 and TRBJ1-4, with D perhaps matching TRBD1 (6 bases). The germline CDR1 and CDR2 sequences are SEHNR and FQNEAQ (reference sequence). CDR3 length: 17 amino acids. Trimming pared 4 bases from V and 4 bases from J, leaving 19 bases between. The CDR3 spells CASSYRGGQGLNEKLFF. In DNA form, the CDR3 reads TGTGCCAGCAGCTACCGGGGGGGTCAGGGGCTTAATGAAAAACTGTTTTTT.

V and J are TRBV11-2 and TRBJ2-7; TRBD1 might be the D (5 bases). Germline CDR1 and CDR2: SGHAT and FQNNGV. Trimming took 1 base from V and 5 from J, leaving 12 bases between them. CDR3 length equals 14 residues. This CDR3 is CASSLVTGQNEQYF. CDR3 sequence (DNA): TGTGCCAGCAGCTTAGTCACAGGTCAGAACGAGCAGTACTTC.

The chain joins TRBV30 to TRBJ1-1; possible D gene TRBD1, 5 bases. This CDR3 contains 14 residues. Trimming removed 3 bases from V and 6 bases from J, with 17 bases in between. Germline V gene lookup returns CDR1 GTSNPN and CDR2 SVGIG (reference sequence). As DNA, the CDR3 is TGTGCCTGGAGCGAGTTAATACGGGACTCTGAAGCTTTCTTT. Translated, it gives CAWSELIRDSEAFF.